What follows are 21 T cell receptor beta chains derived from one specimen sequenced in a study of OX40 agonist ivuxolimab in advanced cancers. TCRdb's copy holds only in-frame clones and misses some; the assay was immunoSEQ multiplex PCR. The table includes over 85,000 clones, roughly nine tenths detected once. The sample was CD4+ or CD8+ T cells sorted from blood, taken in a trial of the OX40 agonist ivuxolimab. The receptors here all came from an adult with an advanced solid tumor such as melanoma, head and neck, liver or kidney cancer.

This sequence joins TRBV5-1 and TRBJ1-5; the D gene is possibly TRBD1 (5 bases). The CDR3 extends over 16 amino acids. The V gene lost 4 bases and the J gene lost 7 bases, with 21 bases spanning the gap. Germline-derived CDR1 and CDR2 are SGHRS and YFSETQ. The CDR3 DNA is TGCGCCAGCAGCGGTGGGGAGAGGACTGAGGGGCAGCCCCAGCATTTT. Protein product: CASSGGERTEGQPQHF.

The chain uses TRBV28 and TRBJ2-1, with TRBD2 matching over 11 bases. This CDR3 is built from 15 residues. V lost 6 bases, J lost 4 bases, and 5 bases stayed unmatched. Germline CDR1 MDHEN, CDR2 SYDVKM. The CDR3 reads CASSTGLAVYNEQFF. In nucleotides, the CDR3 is TGTGCCAGCAGCACGGGACTAGCGGTTTACAATGAGCAGTTCTTC.

In DNA form, the CDR3 reads TGTGCCAGCAGCGCCGACAGGGGCACCGGGGAGCTGTTTTTT. Protein: CASSADRGTGELFF. This chain connects TRBV7-3 to TRBJ2-2; 8 bases are a match to TRBD1. Looked up from germline, CDR1 is SGHTA and CDR2 is FQGTGA. Trimming took 5 bases from V and 4 from J; bases not matched to a gene: 3. This CDR3 has 14 amino acids.

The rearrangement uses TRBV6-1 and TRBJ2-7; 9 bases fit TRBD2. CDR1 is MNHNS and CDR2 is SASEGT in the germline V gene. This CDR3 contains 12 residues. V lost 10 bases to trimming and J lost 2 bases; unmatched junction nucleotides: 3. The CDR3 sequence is CATGTSTYEQYF. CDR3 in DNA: TGTGCCACCGGGACTAGCACCTACGAGCAGTACTTC.

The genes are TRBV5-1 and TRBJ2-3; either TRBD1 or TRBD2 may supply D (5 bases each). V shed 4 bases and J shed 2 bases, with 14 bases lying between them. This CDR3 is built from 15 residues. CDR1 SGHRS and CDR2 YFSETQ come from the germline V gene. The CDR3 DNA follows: TGCGCCAGCAGCAGGAGCCCCGGGACCACAGATACGCAGTATTTT. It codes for CASSRSPGTTDTQYF.

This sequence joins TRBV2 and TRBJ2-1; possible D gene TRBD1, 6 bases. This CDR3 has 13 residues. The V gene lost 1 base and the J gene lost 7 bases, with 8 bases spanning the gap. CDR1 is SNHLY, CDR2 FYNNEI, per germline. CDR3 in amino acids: CASSEGDKNEQFF. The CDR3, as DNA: TGTGCCAGCAGTGAAGGGGACAAGAATGAGCAGTTCTTC.

The CDR3 sequence is CASSSAPGRGQETQYF. CDR3 DNA: TGTGCCAGCAGTTCAGCCCCCGGCAGGGGCCAAGAGACCCAGTACTTC. The chain uses TRBV27 and TRBJ2-5; perhaps TRBD1 as D (6 bases). The CDR3 length is 16 residues. V was clipped by 4 bases and J by 1 base, with 16 bases between them. From germline, CDR1 is MNHEY and CDR2 SMNVEV (reference sequence).

The CDR3 sequence: CASSPGAGEQYF. CDR3 coding DNA: TGTGCCAGCTCCCCCGGGGCGGGCGAGCAGTACTTC. This chain connects TRBV18 to TRBJ2-7; D assignment may be TRBD1 or TRBD2 (5 bases each). CDR3 length equals 12 residues. Germline values: CDR1 KGHSH, CDR2 LQKENI. The V end lost 6 bases, the J end lost 6 bases, and 12 bases lay between the germline ends.

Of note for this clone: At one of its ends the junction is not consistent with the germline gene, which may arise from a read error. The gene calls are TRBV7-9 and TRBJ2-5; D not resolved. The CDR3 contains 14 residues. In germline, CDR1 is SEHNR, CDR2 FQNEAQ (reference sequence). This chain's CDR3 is CASSAGGIQGTQYF. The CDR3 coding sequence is TGTGCCAGCAGCGCTGGCGGCATACAAGGGACCCAGTACTTC.

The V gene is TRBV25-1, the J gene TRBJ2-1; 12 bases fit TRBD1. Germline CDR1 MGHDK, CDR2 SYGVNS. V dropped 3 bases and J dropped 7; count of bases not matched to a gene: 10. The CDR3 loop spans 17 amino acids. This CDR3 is CASSDSLGTGGLNEQFF. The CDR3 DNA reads TGTGCCAGCAGTGATAGCCTTGGGACAGGGGGCCTTAATGAGCAGTTCTTC. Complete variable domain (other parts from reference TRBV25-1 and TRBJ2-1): EADIYQTPRYLVIGTGKKITLECSQTMGHDKMYWYQQDPGMELHLIHYSYGVNSTEKGDLSSESTVSRIRTEHFPLTLESARPSHTSQYLCASSDSLGTGGLNEQFFGPGTRLTVL.

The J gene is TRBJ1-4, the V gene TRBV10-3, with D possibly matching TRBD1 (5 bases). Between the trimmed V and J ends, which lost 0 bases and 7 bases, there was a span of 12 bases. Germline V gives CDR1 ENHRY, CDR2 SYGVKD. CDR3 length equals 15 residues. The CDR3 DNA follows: TGTGCCATCAGTGAGTCGATTGGGAGGGGTGAAAAACTGTTTTTT. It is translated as CAISESIGRGEKLFF.

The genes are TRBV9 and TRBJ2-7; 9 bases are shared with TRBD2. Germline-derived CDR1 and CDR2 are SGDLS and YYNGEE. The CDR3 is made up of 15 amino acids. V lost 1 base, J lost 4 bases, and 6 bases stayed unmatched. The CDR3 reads CASSVFAGGPYEQYF. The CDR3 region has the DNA TGTGCCAGCAGCGTATTTGCGGGAGGGCCGTACGAGCAGTACTTC.

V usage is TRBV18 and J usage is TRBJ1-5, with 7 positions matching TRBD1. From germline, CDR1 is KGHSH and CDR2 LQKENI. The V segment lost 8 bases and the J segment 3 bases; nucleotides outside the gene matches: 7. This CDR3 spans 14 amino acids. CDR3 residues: CASRKQGNNQPQHF. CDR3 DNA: TGTGCCAGCCGAAAACAGGGGAACAATCAGCCCCAGCATTTT.

CDR3 coding DNA: TGTGCCAGCAGCCCTAAGCCCGACAATGAGCAGTTCTTC. Its protein is CASSPKPDNEQFF. This chain connects TRBV27 to TRBJ2-1, with D uncertain. V lost 6 bases and J 5 bases, leaving 11 bases between the germline ends. Germline CDR1 reads MNHEY; CDR2 reads SMNVEV (reference sequence). The CDR3 loop spans 13 amino acids.

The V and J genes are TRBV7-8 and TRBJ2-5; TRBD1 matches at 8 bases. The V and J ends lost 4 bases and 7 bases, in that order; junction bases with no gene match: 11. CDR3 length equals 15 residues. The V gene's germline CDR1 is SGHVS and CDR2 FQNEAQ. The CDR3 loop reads CASSSWTGMGGTQYF. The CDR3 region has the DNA TGTGCCAGCAGCTCTTGGACAGGGATGGGGGGGACCCAGTACTTC.

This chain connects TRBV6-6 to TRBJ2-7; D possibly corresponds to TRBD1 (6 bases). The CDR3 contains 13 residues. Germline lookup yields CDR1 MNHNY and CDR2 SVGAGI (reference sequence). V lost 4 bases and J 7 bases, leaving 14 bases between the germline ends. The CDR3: CASSSRTAGEQYF. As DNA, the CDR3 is TGTGCCAGCAGTTCCAGGACAGCTGGGGAGCAGTACTTC.

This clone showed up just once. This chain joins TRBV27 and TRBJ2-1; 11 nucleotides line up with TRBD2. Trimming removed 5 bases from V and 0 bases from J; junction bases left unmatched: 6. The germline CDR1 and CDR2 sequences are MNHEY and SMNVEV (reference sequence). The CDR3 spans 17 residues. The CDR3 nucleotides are TGTGCCAGCAGTATTAGCGGGAGGGCGAGCTCCTACAATGAGCAGTTCTTC. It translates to CASSISGRASSYNEQFF.

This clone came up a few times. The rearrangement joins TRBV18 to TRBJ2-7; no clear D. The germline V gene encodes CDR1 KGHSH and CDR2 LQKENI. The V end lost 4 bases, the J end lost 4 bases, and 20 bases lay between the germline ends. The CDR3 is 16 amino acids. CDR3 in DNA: TGTGCCAGCTCACGAGCTTCAGCTTCCTTACCGTACGAGCAGTACTTC. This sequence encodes CASSRASASLPYEQYF.

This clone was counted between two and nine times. The CDR3 region has the DNA TGTGCCTGGAGTGTCCGGGGGGGGACTGAAGCTTTCTTT. Protein: CAWSVRGGTEAFF. The chain has TRBV30 and TRBJ1-1; a weak D match, TRBD1 (5 bases). Trimming stripped 0 bases from V and 5 bases from J, with 10 bases between. From germline, CDR1 is GTSNPN and CDR2 SVGIG (reference sequence). The CDR3 is 13 residues long.

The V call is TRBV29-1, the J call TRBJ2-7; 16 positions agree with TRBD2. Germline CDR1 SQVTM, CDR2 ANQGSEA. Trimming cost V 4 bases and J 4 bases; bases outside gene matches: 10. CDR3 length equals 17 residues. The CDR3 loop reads CSVAGTSGRASMYEQYF. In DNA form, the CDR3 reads TGCAGCGTTGCGGGGACTAGCGGGAGGGCCTCGATGTACGAGCAGTACTTC.

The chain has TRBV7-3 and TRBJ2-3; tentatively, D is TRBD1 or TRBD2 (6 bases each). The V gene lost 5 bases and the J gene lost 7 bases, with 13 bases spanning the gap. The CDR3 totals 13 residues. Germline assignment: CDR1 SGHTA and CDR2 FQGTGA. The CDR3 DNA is TGTGCCAGCAGCAAAAAGGGGGGAAATACGCAGTATTTT. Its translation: CASSKKGGNTQYF.